Below are 20 T cell receptor beta chains sequenced from a single sample in a study of CD8 T cells in ankylosing spondylitis. TCRdb recomputed calls from the 5' RACE reads with MiXCR, one row per CDR3 protein. This table has about 240,000 distinct CDR3 sequences, around a tenth appearing once. Sample: blood, either unsorted or a sorted T cell fraction (not recorded which). Every receptor here comes from a male donor with ankylosing spondylitis or in good health (not recorded which).

The J gene is TRBJ2-1, the V gene TRBV5-5, with TRBD1 matching 9 bases. The CDR3 has 16 residues. In germline, CDR1 is SGHKS, CDR2 YYEKEE (reference sequence). Trimming took 0 bases from V and 4 from J; bases not matched to a gene: 5. CDR3 protein: CASSLGDRVLYNEQFF. The CDR3 DNA reads TGTGCCAGCAGCTTGGGGGACAGGGTCCTTTACAATGAGCAGTTCTTC.

This clonotype occurred many times. V is TRBV6-1 and J is TRBJ2-3; D remains unclear. V lost 5 bases and J 2 bases, leaving 11 bases between the germline ends. Germline CDR1 and CDR2: MNHNS and SASEGT. There are 14 residues in the CDR3. CDR3: CASSPPADTDTQYF. In DNA form, the CDR3 reads TGTGCCAGCAGTCCCCCTGCGGACACAGATACGCAGTATTTT.

This clonotype was recorded a few times. The V and J genes are TRBV7-8 and TRBJ2-3, with D tentatively TRBD2 (5 bases). V lost 3 bases, J lost 2 bases, and 9 bases lay in between. This CDR3 region has 14 residues. The germline CDR1 and CDR2 sequences are SGHVS and FQNEAQ. CDR3 region: CASSFLGDTDTQYF. DNA for the CDR3: TGTGCCAGCAGCTTCCTCGGGGACACAGATACGCAGTATTTT.

This clonotype was observed a few times. This chain joins TRBV2 and TRBJ2-7, with TRBD1 identical over 8 bases. The junction had 11 bases not matched to a gene; V was cut back by 4 bases and J by 6 bases. The germline V gene encodes CDR1 SNHLY and CDR2 FYNNEI. The CDR3 contains 15 residues. CDR3 in DNA: TGTGCCAGCAGTGTAGGGACAGGCGAAGCCTTCGAGCAGTACTTC. Its translation is CASSVGTGEAFEQYF.

There are many counts of this clonotype. V gene TRBV28 combines with J gene TRBJ2-7; D is unclear. The germline gives CDR1 MDHEN, CDR2 SYDVKM. CDR3 length equals 13 residues. Trimming removed 5 bases from V and 0 bases from J, with 8 bases in between. The CDR3 loop is CASSPISSYEQYF. CDR3 bases: TGTGCCAGCAGTCCGATTTCCTCCTACGAGCAGTACTTC.

This clonotype came up many times. The rearrangement uses TRBV6-1 and TRBJ1-1, with D possibly matching TRBD1 (5 bases). CDR1 and CDR2 (germline): MNHNS, SASEGT. V was shortened by 6 bases and J by 4 bases, with 12 bases between the two germline ends. CDR3 size: 13 residues. The CDR3 DNA is TGTGCCAGCAGCCTCTACGGGGCCACTGAAGCTTTCTTT. It codes for CASSLYGATEAFF.

This clonotype showed up many times. The V call is TRBV12-3 or TRBV12-4, the J call TRBJ1-2; D call uncertain. Trimming shortened V by 7 bases and J by 8 bases, and 14 bases separated the two germline ends. The CDR3 consists of 12 residues. The CDR3 region is CASTPGFTGYTF. The CDR3 DNA follows: TGTGCCAGCACCCCGGGTTTCACGGGCTACACCTTC.

This clonotype was recorded at least ten times. V is TRBV5-1 and J is TRBJ2-7; D may match TRBD1 or TRBD2 (6 bases each). Germline V gene data show CDR1 as SGHRS and CDR2 as YFSETQ. This CDR3 spans 15 amino acids. Trimming pared 1 base from V and 5 bases from J, leaving 16 bases between. DNA for the CDR3: TGCGCCAGCAGCTTGTATTCGGGGGCAGGCGACGAGCAGTACTTC. It translates to CASSLYSGAGDEQYF.

The J gene is TRBJ1-2, the V gene TRBV29-1, with D possibly being TRBD1 (5 bases). The CDR3 consists of 14 residues. CDR1 and CDR2 from the germline V gene are SQVTM and ANQGSEA. V was clipped by 5 bases and J by 6 bases, with 19 bases between them. CDR3 DNA sequence: TGCAGCGTTAACACGAACCAGGGTGAGGATGGCTACACCTTC. It is translated as CSVNTNQGEDGYTF.

There are many counts of this clonotype. The chain carries TRBV24-1 and TRBJ2-3, with 8 bases lining up with TRBD2. The CDR3 has 18 residues. V dropped 3 bases and J dropped 1; count of bases not matched to a gene: 11. Per the germline V gene, CDR1 is KGHDR and CDR2 is SFDVKD. The CDR3 reads CATSDEASLRGGTDTQYF. As DNA, the CDR3 is TGTGCCACCAGTGATGAGGCCTCTTTGCGGGGGGGCACAGATACGCAGTATTTT.

This clonotype was counted ten times or more. V gene TRBV5-1 combines with J gene TRBJ1-2; D not resolved. The CDR3 totals 12 residues. Germline CDR1 SGHRS, CDR2 YFSETQ. V was shortened by 4 bases and J by 8 bases, with 12 bases between the two germline ends. CDR3 DNA: TGCGCCAGCAGCCGAAACACCGTGGGCTACACCTTC. It translates to CASSRNTVGYTF.

This clonotype was counted many times. This chain links TRBV12-3 or TRBV12-4 with TRBJ1-2; D not resolved. V lost 1 base and J 5 bases, leaving 8 bases between the germline ends. This CDR3 is built from 13 residues. The DNA for the CDR3 is TGTGCCAGCAGTTTAGGGGCGGGGTATGGCTACACCTTC. This gives the protein CASSLGAGYGYTF.

In its sample, this clonotype was seen a few times. The rearrangement uses TRBV4-1 and TRBJ1-1; D is undetermined. The CDR3 is 13 amino acids. Germline V CDR1 and CDR2: MGHRA, YSYEKL. Trimming removed 4 bases at V and 4 bases at J, with 10 bases between. The CDR3 loop is CASSPDVLTEAFF. The CDR3 nucleotides read TGCGCCAGCAGCCCTGATGTTCTCACTGAAGCTTTCTTT.

This clonotype was observed many times. The CDR3 DNA reads TGTGCCAGCAGGCGAAACCGGGACACCATAGGAGACACCATATATTTT. Its protein product is CASRRNRDTIGDTIYF. The chain carries TRBV12-3 or TRBV12-4 and TRBJ1-3, with D maybe TRBD1 (6 bases). The CDR3 is 16 residues long. Trimming shortened V by 6 bases and J by 8 bases, and 23 bases separated the two germline ends.

This clonotype occurred many times. This sequence joins TRBV20-1 and TRBJ2-7, with D perhaps TRBD2 (5 bases). The CDR3 is 16 residues long. CDR1 is DFQATT, CDR2 SNEGSKA, per germline (reference sequence). Trimming removed 2 bases from V and 4 bases from J, with 21 bases in between. The CDR3 sequence is CSARRKLGELRYEQYF. As DNA, the CDR3 is TGCAGTGCTAGAAGGAAGCTCGGGGAGCTCAGGTACGAGCAGTACTTC.

In this sample, this clonotype turned up once. This chain connects TRBV28 to TRBJ1-3, with D unresolved. This CDR3 contains 17 residues. CDR1 and CDR2 (germline): MDHEN, SYDVKM. V lost 4 bases and J 0 bases, leaving 16 bases between the germline ends. CDR3 region: CASSSSGSPTSGNTIYF. CDR3 DNA sequence: TGTGCCAGCAGTTCCTCCGGGTCCCCCACCTCTGGAAACACCATATATTTT.

The table lists this clonotype with many counts. The V and J genes are TRBV12-3 or TRBV12-4 and TRBJ1-5; no clear D. The CDR3 has 15 residues. Trimming cost V 6 bases and J 4 bases, with 16 bases left between them. This CDR3 reads CASRVEAQRNQPQHF. CDR3 sequence (DNA): TGTGCCAGCAGAGTAGAGGCCCAGAGAAATCAGCCCCAGCATTTT.

The CDR3 DNA reads TGTGCCAGCAGTCCACTACCTCAGACAGGTGCGAACACTGAAGCTTTCTTT. It translates to CASSPLPQTGANTEAFF. The chain employs TRBV12-3 or TRBV12-4 and TRBJ1-1; possible D gene TRBD1, 6 bases. The germline V and J ends were trimmed by 5 bases and 1 base, with 20 bases remaining between them. The CDR3 is 17 residues long.

This clonotype was observed many times. The CDR3, as DNA: TGTGCCAGCAGCCGCCTCCGACAGGGCCAAGGGGATGAAAAACTGTTTTTT. This sequence encodes CASSRLRQGQGDEKLFF. V and J are TRBV4-2 and TRBJ1-4, with 7 bases matching TRBD1. Germline CDR1 and CDR2: LGHNA and YNFKEQ. The CDR3 sequence is 17 residues long. With V trimmed by 4 bases and J by 6 bases, 14 bases remained unmatched.

This clonotype was recorded a few times. The chain recombines TRBV12-3 or TRBV12-4 with TRBJ2-6; TRBD1 matches 10 bases. V lost 2 bases to trimming and J lost 2 bases; unmatched junction nucleotides: 12. CDR3 length equals 20 residues. Written as DNA, the CDR3 is TGTGCCAGCAGTTTAATAGTCTCCGGGACAGGGGAGACTGGGGCCAACGTCCTGACTTTC. Translated: CASSLIVSGTGETGANVLTF.